This TCR beta chain emerged from a study of cytomegalovirus exposure and HLA in healthy donors. Germline V gene data show CDR1 as MNHEY and CDR2 as SMNVEV (reference sequence). The length of the CDR3 is 15 residues. V lost 4 bases and J lost 0; bases outside the gene matches: 2. The PCR made use of 60 Vbeta and 13 Jbeta primers. Sequencing was performed with immunoSEQ multiplex PCR; in TCRdb, only in-frame clones are kept and a portion is missing. The repertoire holds about 130,000 clones, with 77% as singletons. Sequenced material: PBMCs. The chain is built from TRBV27 and TRBJ2-3; 9 nucleotides match TRBD2. This receptor was obtained from a woman in her 40s in good health and CMV-seropositive. The CDR3 sequence: CASSSSGDSTDTQYF. CDR3 bases: TGTGCCAGCAGTTCTAGCGGGGACAGCACAGATACGCAGTATTTT.